This T cell receptor beta chain was sequenced in a study of shared clonotypes between healthy human individuals. The V end lost 2 bases, the J end lost 5 bases, and 13 bases lay between the germline ends. From germline, CDR1 is SGHNT and CDR2 YYREEE (reference sequence). The CDR3 is made up of 15 amino acids. The protocol was immunoSEQ multiplex PCR, while the TCRdb copy is restricted to in-frame clones and leaves out a portion. The repertoire holds some 2,500,000 clones, with approximately 93% as singletons. This receptor was identified in a man younger than 35 in good health. Some clones in this sample may be carry-over from other donors' samples. The gene calls are TRBV5-4 and TRBJ1-4, with D possibly TRBD1 on 6 matching bases. Sample: naive CD4+ T cells from PBMCs. The sample's subset: CD45RA+ positively selected. The CDR3 coding sequence is TGTGCCAGCAGCTTATCGGGACACCAAAATGAAAAACTGTTTTTT. Protein: CASSLSGHQNEKLFF.